Listed below are T cell receptor beta chains from one sample, sequenced in a study of cytomegalovirus exposure and HLA in healthy donors. TCRdb keeps only in-frame clones here, not all; method: immunoSEQ multiplex PCR. The sample contains some 130,000 clones, around four fifths of which appear only once. Material: PBMCs. These receptors originate from a human donor in good health. The CDR3 runs from the conserved cysteine through the conserved F or W. A D gene is named only where the DNA matches it firmly. Only part of the rows carry a size: once, few, many, or a class if the clone is expanded.

CDR3aa	CDR3nt	d_gene	j_gene	abundance	v_gene
CASSLTSGATTGELFF	TGCGCCAGCAGCCTGACTAGCGGGGCGACCACCGGGGAGCTGTTTTTT	TRBD2	TRBJ2-2	.	TRBV5-1
CASSLRQRMAKNIQYF	TGTGCCAGCAGCCTTCGCCAGCGGATGGCCAAAAACATTCAGTACTTC	.	TRBJ2-4	.	TRBV11-2
CASSLHGGNTEAFF	TGTGCCAGCAGTTTACACGGGGGAAACACTGAAGCTTTCTTT	.	TRBJ1-1	.	TRBV27
CASSVGDRRTEAFF	TGTGCCAGCAGCGTAGGGGACAGAAGGACTGAAGCTTTCTTT	TRBD1	TRBJ1-1	.	TRBV9
CASSARTGQLMNTGELFF	TGTGCCAGCAGCGCCAGAACGGGACAGCTAATGAACACCGGGGAGCTGTTTTTT	TRBD1	TRBJ2-2	.	TRBV9
CASSEEQGFTYEQYF	TGTGCCAGCAGTGAAGAGCAGGGGTTCACCTACGAGCAGTACTTC	.	TRBJ2-7	.	TRBV2
CASSPGPVSEAFF	TGTGCCAGCTCACCAGGTCCGGTCTCGGAAGCTTTCTTT	.	TRBJ1-1	.	TRBV18
CASSARDYEQYF	TGTGCCAGCAGTGCTCGGGACTACGAGCAGTACTTC	.	TRBJ2-7	.	TRBV2
CASSVGVGTGVGYTF	TGTGCCAGCAGCGTAGGAGTTGGGACAGGGGTCGGCTACACCTTC	TRBD1	TRBJ1-2	.	TRBV9
CASSILGQTGNQPQHF	TGTGCCAGTAGTATTTTAGGGCAGACAGGCAATCAGCCCCAGCATTTT	.	TRBJ1-5	few	TRBV19
CASSLGAGMNTEAFF	TGCGCCAGCAGCTTGGGCGCGGGGATGAACACTGAAGCTTTCTTT	.	TRBJ1-1	few	TRBV5-1
CASSKDTLGPQHF	TGTGCCAGCAGCAAGGACACCCTCGGGCCCCAGCATTTT	.	TRBJ1-5	.	TRBV5-5
CASIGTGKRCRSPLHF	TGTGCCAGCATCGGGACAGGGAAAAGGTGTCGTTCACCCCTCCACTTT	TRBD1	TRBJ1-6	once	TRBV7-7